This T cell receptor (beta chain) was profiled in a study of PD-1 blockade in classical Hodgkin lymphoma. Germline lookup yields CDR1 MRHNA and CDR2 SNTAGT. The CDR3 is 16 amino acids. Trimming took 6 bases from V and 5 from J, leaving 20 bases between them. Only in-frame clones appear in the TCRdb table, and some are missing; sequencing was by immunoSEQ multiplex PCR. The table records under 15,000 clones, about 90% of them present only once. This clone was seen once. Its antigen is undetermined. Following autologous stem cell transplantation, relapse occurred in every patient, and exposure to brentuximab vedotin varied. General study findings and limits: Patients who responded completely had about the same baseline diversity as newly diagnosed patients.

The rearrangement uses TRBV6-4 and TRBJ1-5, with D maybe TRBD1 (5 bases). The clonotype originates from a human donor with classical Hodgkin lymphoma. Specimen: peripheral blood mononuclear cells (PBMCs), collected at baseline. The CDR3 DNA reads TGTGCCAGCAGGGCCTCTGGGGGGGAGTGTTATCAGCCCCAGCATTTT. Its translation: CASRASGGECYQPQHF.